The text below deals with one T cell receptor (beta chain). Treatment indicated: about 20 received Ad26.COV2.S at low or high dose, single or two shots; roughly five received placebo; per-sample allocation not given. Sampling happened 63 days after the first vaccine or placebo injection. The data were produced by immunoSEQ multiplex PCR, yet TCRdb's version contains in-frame clones alone and is incomplete. The sample carries roughly 330,000 clones, roughly 90% recorded once. This entry belongs to a study of Ad26.COV2.S vaccination and SARS-CoV-2 variants. The CDR3 spans 13 residues. Germline V lookup: CDR1 SQVTM, CDR2 ANQGSEA. V was pared by 0 bases and J by 6 bases, with 8 bases between.

The sequencing used peripheral blood, collected in a trial of Ad26.COV2.S vaccine versus placebo. The V and J genes are TRBV29-1 and TRBJ2-2; D could derive from TRBD1 or TRBD2 (5 bases each). The TCR comes from a person between 18 and 60 years old who received the Ad26.COV2.S COVID-19 vaccine or a placebo. The CDR3 reads CSVEDGGAGELFF. The CDR3, as DNA: TGCAGCGTTGAAGATGGGGGAGCCGGGGAGCTGTTTTTT.